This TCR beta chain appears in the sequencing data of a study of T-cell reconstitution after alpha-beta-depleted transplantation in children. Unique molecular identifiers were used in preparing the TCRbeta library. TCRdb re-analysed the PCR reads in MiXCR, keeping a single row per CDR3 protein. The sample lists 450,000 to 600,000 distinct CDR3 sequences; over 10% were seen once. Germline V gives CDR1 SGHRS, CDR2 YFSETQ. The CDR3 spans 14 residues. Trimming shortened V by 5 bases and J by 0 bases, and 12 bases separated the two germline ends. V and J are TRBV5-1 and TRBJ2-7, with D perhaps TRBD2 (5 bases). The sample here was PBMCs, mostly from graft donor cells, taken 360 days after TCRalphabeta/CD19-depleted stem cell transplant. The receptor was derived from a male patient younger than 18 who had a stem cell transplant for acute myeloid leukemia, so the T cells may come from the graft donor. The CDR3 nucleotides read TGCGCCAGCAGAGTGGACTCGACCTCCTACGAGCAGTACTTC. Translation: CASRVDSTSYEQYF.